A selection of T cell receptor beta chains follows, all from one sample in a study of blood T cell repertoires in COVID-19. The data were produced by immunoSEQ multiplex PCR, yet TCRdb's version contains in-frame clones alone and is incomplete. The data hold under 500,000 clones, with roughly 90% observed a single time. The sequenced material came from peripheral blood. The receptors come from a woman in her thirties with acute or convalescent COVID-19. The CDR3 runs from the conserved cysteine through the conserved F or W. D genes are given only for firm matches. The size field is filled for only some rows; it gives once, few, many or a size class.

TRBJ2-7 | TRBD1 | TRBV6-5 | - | TGTGCCAGCAAACCGGGACAGTCCTACGAGCAGTACTTC | CASKPGQSYEQYF
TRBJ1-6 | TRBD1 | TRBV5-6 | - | TGTGCCAGCAGCGAGGGGACAGGCAGTTATAATTCACCCCTCCACTTT | CASSEGTGSYNSPLHF
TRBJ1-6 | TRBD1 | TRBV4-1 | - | TGCGCCAGCAGCCTGGACAGGGTAGACCCACCCCTCCACTTT | CASSLDRVDPPLHF
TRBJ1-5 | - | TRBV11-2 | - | TGTGCCAGCAGCCGAACGGGGAGCAATCAGCCCCAGCATTTT | CASSRTGSNQPQHF
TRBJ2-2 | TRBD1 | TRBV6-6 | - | TGTGCCAGCAGTGGGACAGGATCGAACACCGGGGAGCTGTTTTTT | CASSGTGSNTGELFF
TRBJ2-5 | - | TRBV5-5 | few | TGTGCCAGCAGCTTGACAACAGGGGGAGGGCGAGAGACCCAGTACTTC | CASSLTTGGGRETQYF
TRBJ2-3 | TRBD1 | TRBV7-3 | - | TGTGCCAGCAGCCGAACAGGGGGAAGCACAGATACGCAGTATTTT | CASSRTGGSTDTQYF
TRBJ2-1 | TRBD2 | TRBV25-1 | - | TGTGCCAGCAGTCTTCTAGCGGACTACAATGAGCAGTTCTTC | CASSLLADYNEQFF
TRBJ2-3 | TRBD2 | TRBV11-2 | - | TGTGCCAGCAGCTTCATAGCGGGGGGTCTGGATACGCAGTATTTT | CASSFIAGGLDTQYF
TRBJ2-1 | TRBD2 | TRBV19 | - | TGTGCCATCACCGGGACTACCGGCAAGCAGTTCTTC | CAITGTTGKQFF
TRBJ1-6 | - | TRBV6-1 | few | TGTGCCAGCAGTGAAGTTAGTGAGAATACCCCCTACGATTCACCCCTCCACTTT | CASSEVSENTPYDSPLHF
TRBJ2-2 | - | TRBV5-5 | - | TGTGCCAGCAGCAAGACAACCGGGGAGCTGTTTTTT | CASSKTTGELFF
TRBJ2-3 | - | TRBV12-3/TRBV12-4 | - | TGTGCCAGCAGTTTAATTCAGTTGGATACGCAGTATTTT | CASSLIQLDTQYF
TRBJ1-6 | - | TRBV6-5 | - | TGTGCCAGCTCGGTTGTTTCCTATAATTCACCCCTCCACTTT | CASSVVSYNSPLHF
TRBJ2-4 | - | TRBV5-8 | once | TGTGCCAGCAACGAAAACACAGACGTGTGGCACATTCAGTACTTC | CASNENTDVWHIQYF
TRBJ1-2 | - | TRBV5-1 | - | TGCGCCAGCAGCTTGAAAGCAGGGGAAGGTTATGGCTACACCTTC | CASSLKAGEGYGYTF
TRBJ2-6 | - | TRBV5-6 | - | TGTGCCAGCAGCTTGCGAGGGACTGGGGCCAACGTCCTGACTTTC | CASSLRGTGANVLTF
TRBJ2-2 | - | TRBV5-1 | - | TGCGCCAGCAGCTTGGGCGGCGGGGAGCTGTTTTTT | CASSLGGGELFF
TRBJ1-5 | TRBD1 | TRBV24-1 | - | TGTGCCACCGCGGGACAGAACAATCAGCCCCAGCATTTT | CATAGQNNQPQHF
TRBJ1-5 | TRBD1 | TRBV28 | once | TGTGCCAGCAGTTCGGCGCAGGGGGGACAGCCCCAGCATTTT | CASSSAQGGQPQHF
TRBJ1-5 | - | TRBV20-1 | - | TGCAGTGCTAGACAAGGAGGACCCCAGCATTTT | CSARQGGPQHF
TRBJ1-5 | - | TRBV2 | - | TGTGCCAGCAGTGTTTACATCCCTTTTAATCAGCCCCAGCATTTT | CASSVYIPFNQPQHF
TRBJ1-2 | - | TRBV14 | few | TGTGCCAGCAGCCCCCAGGCCCTCTATGGCTACACCTTC | CASSPQALYGYTF
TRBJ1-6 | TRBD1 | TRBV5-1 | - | TGCGCCAGCACTACGGGGACAGAATATTCACCCCTCCACTTT | CASTTGTEYSPLHF
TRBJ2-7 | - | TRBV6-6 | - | TGTGCCAGCAGTCTTAGTTGGGGCGGTGGAGACGAGCAGTACTTC | CASSLSWGGGDEQYF
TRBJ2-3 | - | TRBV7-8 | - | TGTGCCAGCAGCTCCGGGAGCACAGATACGCAGTATTTT | CASSSGSTDTQYF